The present entry profiles one T cell receptor beta chain with its context. Antigen: not known. The CDR3 is made up of 13 amino acids. CDR1 SGHTA and CDR2 FQGTGA come from the germline V gene. V was clipped by 5 bases and J by 1 base; unmatched bases: 1. These data come from a study of cytomegalovirus exposure and HLA in healthy donors. Turning to the study itself: About 80 million unique TCRs from HLA-typed donors made up an early data release.

PCR involved 60 Vbeta and 13 Jbeta primers. Profiling relied on immunoSEQ multiplex PCR, and the TCRdb table lists in-frame clones only, not all of them. Its table records approximately 150,000 clones. Findings and limits, study-wide: With later analysis, a missense DCLRE1C variant became linked to TCR beta V- and J-gene trimming.

The chain has TRBV7-3 and TRBJ1-2; 7 bases match TRBD1. The sample comprised PBMCs. The receptor's source is a woman aged 18-29 years in good health and CMV-seronegative. CDR3 DNA sequence: TGTGCCAGCAGCCGGGACAGTAACTATGGCTACACCTTC. The encoded protein is CASSRDSNYGYTF.